These T cell receptor beta chains were read from a single sample in a study of T cell responses to AZD1222 COVID-19 vaccine. TCRdb's table, derived via immunoSEQ multiplex PCR, lists solely in-frame clones and lacks some. The table shows 120,000 to 150,000 clones, with roughly nine tenths occurring only once. This specimen was peripheral blood, taken on day 0 of AZD1222 vaccination. The receptors were gathered from an adult in good health. Both conserved end residues are part of each CDR3. D genes are given only for firm matches. Not all rows give a size; the values are once, few, many and, for expanded clones, a class.

d_call j_call v_call clone_size cdr3_aa cdr3_nt
TRBD1 TRBJ1-6 TRBV19 - CASSSGTEYNSPLHF TGTGCCAGTAGTTCGGGGACAGAGTATAATTCACCCCTCCACTTT
- TRBJ2-6 TRBV24-1 once CATSAAGSGANVLTF TGTGCCACCAGTGCTGCCGGGTCAGGGGCCAACGTCCTGACTTTC
- TRBJ2-2 TRBV6-2/TRBV6-3 - CASSYFLNTGELFF TGTGCCAGCAGTTACTTCCTGAACACCGGGGAGCTGTTTTTT
TRBD1 TRBJ2-7 TRBV27 - CASSLTGTADHEQYF TGTGCCAGCAGTTTAACCGGGACAGCCGACCACGAGCAGTACTTC
- TRBJ2-5 TRBV12-3/TRBV12-4 - CASSIVGETQYF TGTGCCAGCAGCATAGTAGGGGAGACCCAGTACTTC
- TRBJ2-2 TRBV6-2/TRBV6-3 - CASSRTDSGGRAGELFF TGTGCCAGCAGCCGTACCGACTCCGGCGGTCGAGCCGGGGAGCTGTTTTTT
- TRBJ2-2 TRBV7-2 - CASSLAWGMSTGELFF TGTGCCAGCAGCTTAGCTTGGGGGATGAGCACCGGGGAGCTGTTTTTT
- TRBJ1-1 TRBV9 - CASSVEGISGGPRNTEAFF TGTGCCAGCAGCGTAGAAGGGATTTCCGGGGGGCCTCGGAACACTGAAGCTTTCTTT
- TRBJ2-4 TRBV11-1 - CASSLAGEFLHIQYF TGTGCCAGCAGCTTAGCTGGGGAGTTCCTTCACATTCAGTACTTC
TRBD2 TRBJ2-1 TRBV27 - CASSYGGASNEQFF TGTGCCAGCAGTTACGGGGGGGCTAGTAATGAGCAGTTCTTC
TRBD1 TRBJ2-7 TRBV25-1 - CASNIGTGNTYEQYF TGTGCCAGCAATATAGGGACAGGGAATACCTACGAGCAGTACTTC
- TRBJ1-2 TRBV19 - CASSIRGPPNYGYTF TGTGCCAGTAGTATCCGGGGACCGCCAAACTATGGCTACACCTTC
TRBD1 TRBJ1-4 TRBV5-1 - CASSLGQGATNEKLFF TGCGCCAGCAGCTTGGGACAGGGGGCAACTAATGAAAAACTGTTTTTT
TRBD1 TRBJ1-5 TRBV19 - CASSFGTDSNQPQHF TGTGCCAGTAGCTTCGGGACAGATAGCAATCAGCCCCAGCATTTT
- TRBJ2-7 TRBV3-1/TRBV3-2 - CASSLTAIRLVREQYF TGTGCCAGCAGCCTAACAGCCATCAGGCTAGTTCGCGAGCAGTACTTC
- TRBJ1-5 TRBV7-2 - CASSLEGVDSNQPQHF TGTGCCAGCAGCTTAGAAGGTGTGGATAGCAATCAGCCCCAGCATTTT
- TRBJ1-2 TRBV5-1 few CASSSRDKNYGYTF TGCGCCAGCAGCTCCCGGGACAAGAACTATGGCTACACCTTC
- TRBJ2-7 TRBV21-1 - CASSKSAPGQDLLYSYEQYF TGTGCCAGCAGCAAATCGGCCCCGGGACAGGATCTCTTGTACTCCTACGAGCAGTACTTC
- TRBJ2-1 TRBV28 - CASSQKGDEQFF TGTGCCAGCAGCCAGAAGGGTGATGAGCAGTTCTTC
- TRBJ1-1 TRBV6-5 - CASRRSRGVDTEAFF TGTGCCAGCAGGAGGAGCAGGGGAGTGGACACTGAAGCTTTCTTT
- TRBJ1-1 TRBV15 - CATSSHGWGQDTEAFF TGTGCCACCAGCAGCCATGGGTGGGGACAAGACACTGAAGCTTTCTTT
- TRBJ1-2 TRBV20-1 - CSASPGRYGYTF TGCAGTGCTAGTCCAGGGCGCTATGGCTACACCTTC
TRBD2 TRBJ2-1 TRBV4-3 - CASSQDRVSGRPNEQFF TGCGCCAGCAGCCAAGACCGGGTTAGCGGGAGACCCAATGAGCAGTTCTTC
TRBD1 TRBJ1-5 TRBV28 - CASSFRGSQPQHF TGTGCCAGCAGTTTCAGGGGGAGTCAGCCCCAGCATTTT
- TRBJ2-1 TRBV15 - CATSRGLLRDSSWEQFF TGTGCCACCAGCAGAGGCCTCCTGCGGGACTCCTCTTGGGAGCAGTTCTTC
TRBD2 TRBJ2-3 TRBV5-6 - CASSLSFSRGGSYTQYF TGTGCCAGCAGCTTGAGTTTCTCGCGGGGGGGCTCGTATACGCAGTATTTT
- TRBJ1-1 TRBV18 - CASSPEVDTEAFF TGTGCCAGCTCACCTGAGGTAGACACTGAAGCTTTCTTT
- TRBJ2-7 TRBV27 - CASSLAGSQQYF TGTGCCAGCAGCTTGGCCGGCAGCCAGCAGTACTTC
TRBD1 TRBJ2-1 TRBV29-1 - CSVLRDRFYNEQFF TGCAGCGTCCTCCGGGACAGATTTTACAATGAGCAGTTCTTC
- TRBJ2-7 TRBV9 - CASSVSSSYEQYF TGTGCCAGCAGCGTCTCCTCCTCCTACGAGCAGTACTTC
TRBD1 TRBJ1-2 TRBV11-3 - CASSWGQAAQF TGTGCCAGCAGCTGGGGACAGGCAGCCCAATTC
- TRBJ1-1 TRBV19 - CASSLLGLAEAFF TGTGCCAGTAGTCTTCTGGGCTTGGCTGAAGCTTTCTTT
TRBD2 TRBJ2-1 TRBV4-3 - CASSQVPTGRGPYNEQFF TGCGCCAGCAGCCAAGTCCCCACCGGGAGGGGACCCTACAATGAGCAGTTCTTC
TRBD2 TRBJ2-3 TRBV7-8 - CASTPLLGTSGRGGADTQYF TGTGCCAGCACCCCCCTCCTCGGGACTAGCGGGAGAGGGGGCGCAGATACGCAGTATTTT
- TRBJ1-4 TRBV25-1 - CASSQSRGLDEKLFF TGTGCCAGCAGTCAAAGCCGGGGACTCGATGAAAAACTGTTTTTT
- TRBJ1-1 TRBV20-1 - CSASRSRRTEAFF TGCAGTGCTAGTCGTTCCCGCCGTACTGAAGCTTTCTTT